The clone carrying this T cell receptor (beta chain) was observed at least ten times. The CDR3 covers 13 residues. The germline CDR1 and CDR2 sequences are SQVTM and ANQGSEA. V lost 0 bases and J lost 5, with 11 bases in between. One entry per CDR3 protein results from TCRdb running MiXCR on the RT-PCR reads. The sample lists hundreds of thousands of distinct CDR3 sequences, approximately 15% occurring once. Material for sequencing was memory CD4+ T cells from blood. The source is a female donor in good health, serving as a healthy control. This chain uses TRBV29-1 with TRBJ2-7, with D hard to call. The CDR3 protein is CSVEDEGPDEQYF. The CDR3 DNA is TGCAGCGTTGAAGATGAAGGGCCGGACGAGCAGTACTTC.